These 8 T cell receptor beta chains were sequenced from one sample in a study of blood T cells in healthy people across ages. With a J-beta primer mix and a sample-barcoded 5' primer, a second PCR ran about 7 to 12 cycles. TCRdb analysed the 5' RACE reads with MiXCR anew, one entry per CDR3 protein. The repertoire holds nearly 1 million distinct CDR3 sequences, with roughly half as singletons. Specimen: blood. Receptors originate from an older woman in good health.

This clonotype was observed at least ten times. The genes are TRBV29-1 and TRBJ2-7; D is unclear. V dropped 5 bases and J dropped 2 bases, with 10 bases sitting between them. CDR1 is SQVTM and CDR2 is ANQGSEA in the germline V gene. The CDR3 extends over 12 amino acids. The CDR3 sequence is CSVSDAPYEQYF. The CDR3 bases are TGCAGCGTTTCGGACGCACCCTACGAGCAGTACTTC.

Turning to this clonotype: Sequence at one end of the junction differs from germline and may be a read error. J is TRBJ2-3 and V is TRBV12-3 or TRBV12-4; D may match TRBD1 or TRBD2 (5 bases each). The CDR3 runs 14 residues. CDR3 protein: CAGSLAMGPDTQYF. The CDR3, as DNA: TGTGCCGGCAGTTTAGCTATGGGACCAGATACGCAGTATTTT.

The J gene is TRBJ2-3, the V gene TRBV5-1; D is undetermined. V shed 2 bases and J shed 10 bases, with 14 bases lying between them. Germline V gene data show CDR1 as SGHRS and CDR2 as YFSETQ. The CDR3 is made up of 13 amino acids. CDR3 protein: CASSFGEDQPQYF. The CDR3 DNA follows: TGCGCCAGCAGCTTTGGCGAGGACCAGCCGCAGTATTTT.

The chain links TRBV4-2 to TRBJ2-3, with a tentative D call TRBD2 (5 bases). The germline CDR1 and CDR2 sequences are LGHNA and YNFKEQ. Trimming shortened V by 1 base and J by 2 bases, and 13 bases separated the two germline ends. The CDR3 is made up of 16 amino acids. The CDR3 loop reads CASSQVSAEDTDTQYF. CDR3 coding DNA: TGTGCCAGCAGCCAAGTCTCAGCGGAAGACACAGATACGCAGTATTTT.

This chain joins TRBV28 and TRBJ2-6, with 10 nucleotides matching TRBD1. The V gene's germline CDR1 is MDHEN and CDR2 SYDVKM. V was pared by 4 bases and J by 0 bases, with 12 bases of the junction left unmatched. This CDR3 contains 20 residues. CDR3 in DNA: TGTGCCAGCAGTTCATCCCTGCGGGACAGGGGACCCTCTGGGGCCAACGTCCTGACTTTC. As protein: CASSSSLRDRGPSGANVLTF.

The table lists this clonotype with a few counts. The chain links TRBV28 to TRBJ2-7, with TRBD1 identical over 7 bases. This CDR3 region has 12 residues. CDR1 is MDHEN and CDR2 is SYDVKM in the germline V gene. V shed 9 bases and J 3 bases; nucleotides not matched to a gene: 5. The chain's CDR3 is CASTGAGYEQYF. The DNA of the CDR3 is TGTGCCAGTACAGGGGCCGGCTACGAGCAGTACTTC.

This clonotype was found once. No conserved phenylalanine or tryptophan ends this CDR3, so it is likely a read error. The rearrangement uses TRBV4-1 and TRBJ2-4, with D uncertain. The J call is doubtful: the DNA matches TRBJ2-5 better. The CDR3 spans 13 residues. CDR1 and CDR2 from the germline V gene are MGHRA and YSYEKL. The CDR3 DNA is TGCGCCAGCAGCCAAGAAGTGGTGTGGACCCAGTACTAC. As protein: CASSQEVVWTQYY.

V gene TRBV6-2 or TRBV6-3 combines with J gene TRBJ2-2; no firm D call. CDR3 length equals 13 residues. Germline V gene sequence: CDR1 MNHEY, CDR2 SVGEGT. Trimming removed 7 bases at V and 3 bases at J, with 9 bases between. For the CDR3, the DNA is TGTGCCAGCAACGAAAGGGACACCGGGGAGCTGTTTTTT. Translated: CASNERDTGELFF.